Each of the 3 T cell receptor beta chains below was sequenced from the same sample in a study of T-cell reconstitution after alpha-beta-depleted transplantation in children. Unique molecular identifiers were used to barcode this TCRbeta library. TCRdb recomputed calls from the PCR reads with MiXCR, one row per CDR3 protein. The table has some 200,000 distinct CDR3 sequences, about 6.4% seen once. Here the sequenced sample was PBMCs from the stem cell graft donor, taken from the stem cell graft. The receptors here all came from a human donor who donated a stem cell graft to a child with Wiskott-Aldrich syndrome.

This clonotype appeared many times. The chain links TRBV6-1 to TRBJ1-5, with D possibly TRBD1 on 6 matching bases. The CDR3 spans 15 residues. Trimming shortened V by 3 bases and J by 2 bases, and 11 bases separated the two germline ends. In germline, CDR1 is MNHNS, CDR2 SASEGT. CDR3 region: CASSDNSGGNQPQHF. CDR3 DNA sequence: TGTGCCAGCAGTGATAATTCAGGGGGCAATCAGCCCCAGCATTTT.

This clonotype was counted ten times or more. CDR3 in DNA: TGTGCCAGCAGTTCAAGGGACATCCACCAGTACTTC. This gives the protein CASSSRDIHQYF. V usage is TRBV12-3 or TRBV12-4 and J usage is TRBJ2-7, with D maybe TRBD1 (6 bases). This CDR3 region has 12 residues. V was clipped by 4 bases and J by 10 bases, with 14 bases between them.

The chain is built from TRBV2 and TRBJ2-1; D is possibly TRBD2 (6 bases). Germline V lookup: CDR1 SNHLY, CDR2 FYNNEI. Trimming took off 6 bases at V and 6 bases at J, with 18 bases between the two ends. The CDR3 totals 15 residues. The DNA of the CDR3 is TGTGCCAGCAGGGCGCGGGGAATGGAGGTCAATGAGCAGTTCTTC. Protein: CASRARGMEVNEQFF.